Listed below are T cell receptor beta chains from one sample, sequenced in a study of shared clonotypes between healthy human individuals. Assay: immunoSEQ multiplex PCR; the TCRdb copy retains only in-frame clones and omits some. Of fewer than 2.5 million clones detected, 80% to 95% appear once; the ten largest clones hold approximately 0.36%. The sequenced sample was naive CD4+ T cells from PBMCs. All receptors derive from a man younger than 35 in good health. Some clones in this sample may be carry-over from other donors' samples. CDR3s include the opening cysteine and the closing phenylalanine or tryptophan. A D gene is named only where the DNA matches it firmly. Only some rows state a clone size, as once, few, many or a class for expanded clones.

>TRBJ2-1|TRBV5-1|.|TRBD2
TGCGCCAGCAGCCCTTGGGCGGGAGTTGGCAATGAGCAGTTCTTC
CASSPWAGVGNEQFF
>TRBJ1-4|TRBV6-6|.|TRBD1
TGTGCCAGCAGATTGGACAGGGGTGTGGAAAAACTGTTTTTT
CASRLDRGVEKLFF
>TRBJ2-7|TRBV30|.|.
TGTGCCTGGAGTGTGGGACCCTACCAATCCTACGAGCAGTACTTC
CAWSVGPYQSYEQYF
>TRBJ2-7|TRBV6-5|.|.
TGTGCCAGCGGAAAGGCTGGATGGAGCTCCTACGAGCAGTACTTC
CASGKAGWSSYEQYF
>TRBJ2-3|TRBV6-1|.|.
TGTGCCAGCAGTGAAAGTAGCGTTAGCACAGATACGCAGTATTTT
CASSESSVSTDTQYF
>TRBJ2-1|TRBV7-2|once|.
TGTGCCAGCAGCTTAGCGGGGCCCTCCTACAATGAGCAGTTCTTC
CASSLAGPSYNEQFF
>TRBJ2-7|TRBV28|.|.
TGTGCCAGCAGTTTATGGCAGGTGGGTTACGAGCAGTACTTC
CASSLWQVGYEQYF
>TRBJ2-5|TRBV6-5|.|.
TGTGCCAGCAGTTACTCGTCCCAAGAGACCCAGTACTTC
CASSYSSQETQYF
>TRBJ2-5|TRBV5-1|.|.
TGCGCCAGCAGGTCAGGGGTTGGAGAGACCCAGTACTTC
CASRSGVGETQYF
>TRBJ2-2|TRBV11-3|.|TRBD2
TGTGCCACAAAGGGAGGGACCACGACCGGGGAGCTGTTTTTT
CATKGGTTTGELFF
>TRBJ1-2|TRBV7-2|.|.
TGTGCCAGCAGCTTAGGTCCCGGCTATGGCTACACCTTC
CASSLGPGYGYTF
>TRBJ2-2|TRBV6-5|.|.
TGTGCCAGTCGGAGGGGGAACGGGGAGCTGTTTTTT
CASRRGNGELFF
>TRBJ1-2|TRBV14|.|.
TGTGCCAGCAGCCAATCCAGGGAGTCCTATGGCTACACCTTC
CASSQSRESYGYTF
>TRBJ2-7|TRBV7-8|.|TRBD2
TGTGCCAGCAGCTTACCCGGGAGGCCCCCGAACGAGCAGTACTTC
CASSLPGRPPNEQYF
>TRBJ2-3|TRBV27|.|TRBD1
TGTGCCACCACATCGAGGTTCGGACAGGGGCGCACAGATACGCAGTATTTT
CATTSRFGQGRTDTQYF
>TRBJ2-2|TRBV7-8|.|.
TGTGCCAGCAAGGAGGCCCGCGCGAGGACCGGGGAGCTGTTTTTT
CASKEARARTGELFF
>TRBJ2-5|TRBV6-1|.|TRBD1
TGTGCCAGCAGCGACGGGACAGAAGAGACCCAGTACTTC
CASSDGTEETQYF
>TRBJ2-1|TRBV7-8|.|TRBD2
TGTGCCAGCAGTCTCCTTGCGGGAGGCCGCGGAGATGAGCAGTTCTTC
CASSLLAGGRGDEQFF
>TRBJ2-3|TRBV28|.|.
TGTGCCAGCAGTTTATTACCCAACCCAGATACGCAGTATTTT
CASSLLPNPDTQYF
>TRBJ1-3|TRBV6-5|.|.
TGTGCCAGCAGTGCCCGTACGGGCTCTGGAAACACCATATATTTT
CASSARTGSGNTIYF
>TRBJ2-3|TRBV7-3|.|TRBD2
TGTGCCAGCAGCATCGCCGGGACTAGCGTTACAGATACGCAGTATTTT
CASSIAGTSVTDTQYF
>TRBJ2-1|TRBV2|.|TRBD2
TGTGCCACCCTGGGGGTAGCGGGAGGGTATGAGCAGTTCTTC
CATLGVAGGYEQFF
>TRBJ1-1|TRBV7-2|.|.
TGTGCCAGCACCGAACGGACCCTCGTGGCAGCTTTCTTT
CASTERTLVAAFF
>TRBJ2-2|TRBV4-1|.|.
TGCGCCAGCAGCCTTGGGACGCCCCTCCGAGGGTCCACCGGGGAGCTGTTTTTT
CASSLGTPLRGSTGELFF
>TRBJ1-1|TRBV5-1|once|.
TGCGCCAGCAGCAAATTGACAGGCACCAACACTGAAGCTTTCTTT
CASSKLTGTNTEAFF
>TRBJ2-7|TRBV5-1|.|TRBD2
TGCGCCAGCAGCCCTGGAGCGGGGGCCTACGAGCAGTACTTC
CASSPGAGAYEQYF
>TRBJ2-3|TRBV6-6|.|TRBD2
TGTGCCAGCAGCGGACTAGCGGGAGGTTTCGCAGATACGCAGTATTTT
CASSGLAGGFADTQYF
>TRBJ2-3|TRBV28|.|TRBD2
TGTGCCAGCAGCCTAGGCGGGAGCCTCGAGTACACGCAGTATTTT
CASSLGGSLEYTQYF
>TRBJ2-7|TRBV7-2|.|TRBD2
TGTGCCAGCAGCTTAGGGACTAGACAGTACTTC
CASSLGTRQYF
>TRBJ1-2|TRBV21-1|.|.
TGTGCCAGCAGCAGGGGGGTCTTCTCAGACTACCCGGATCCTAACTATGGCTACACCTTC
CASSRGVFSDYPDPNYGYTF
>TRBJ2-2|TRBV28|.|.
TGTGCCAGCAGTTTATGGGCGGGGTCGAACACCGGGGAGCTGTTTTTT
CASSLWAGSNTGELFF
>TRBJ1-1|TRBV9|.|.
TGTGCCAGCAGCCACCGGGGGAACACTGAAGCTTTCTTT
CASSHRGNTEAFF
>TRBJ2-3|TRBV5-4|.|TRBD2
TGTGCCAGCAGCTTGCCGGCGGGAGGGGAAGATACGCAGTATTTT
CASSLPAGGEDTQYF
>TRBJ2-7|TRBV9|once|TRBD1
TGTGCCAGCAGCCCCCCCGGGACAGGGAGCTCCTACGAGCAGTACTTC
CASSPPGTGSSYEQYF
>TRBJ1-2|TRBV6-1|.|.
TGTGCCAGCAGTGAAGGATCCCTGCGGTACATCTATGGCTACACCTTC
CASSEGSLRYIYGYTF
>TRBJ1-1|TRBV19|.|.
TGTGCCAGTAGTCCTCCGCGGCAGCGACGGGGGGAAGCTTTCTTT
CASSPPRQRRGEAFF
>TRBJ1-4|TRBV5-1|.|TRBD1
TGCGCCAGCAGCTTGATTCAAGGGACAGGGGGCAGTACTAATGAAAAACTGTTTTTT
CASSLIQGTGGSTNEKLFF
>TRBJ2-1|TRBV18|.|.
TGTGCCAGCTCACCACCCAGTCTCTCCTACAATGAGCAGTTCTTC
CASSPPSLSYNEQFF
>TRBJ2-2|TRBV7-3|.|TRBD2
TGTGCCAGCAGCTTATCTAGCGGGAGGTTGTCCGGGGAGCTGTTTTTT
CASSLSSGRLSGELFF
>TRBJ2-7|TRBV4-1|.|.
TGCGCCAGCAGCCAAGATCATAGCTACGAGCAGTACTTC
CASSQDHSYEQYF
>TRBJ1-3|TRBV5-6|.|TRBD1
TGTGCCAGCAGCTTGGAGGGACAGATCTCTGGAAACACCATATATTTT
CASSLEGQISGNTIYF
>TRBJ2-7|TRBV5-4|.|.
TGTGCCAGCAGCTTCGGGTCCAGCAACTACGAGCAGTACTTC
CASSFGSSNYEQYF
>TRBJ2-2|TRBV2|few|TRBD1
TGTGCCAGCAGTCGACAGGGGAACACCGGGGAGCTGTTTTTT
CASSRQGNTGELFF
>TRBJ2-7|TRBV5-1|.|.
TGCGCCAGCAGCTTGGCTCAACCCGGGGTTCACGAGCAGTACTTC
CASSLAQPGVHEQYF
>TRBJ2-7|TRBV6-5|.|TRBD1
TGTGCCAGCAGTCTGTCGGACAGGGGTAGCTACGAGCAGTACTTC
CASSLSDRGSYEQYF
>TRBJ2-2|TRBV7-3|.|.
TGTGCCAGCAGCTTACATCCCTCCCGGAACACCGGGGAGCTGTTTTTT
CASSLHPSRNTGELFF
>TRBJ1-5|TRBV6-1|.|.
TGTGCCAGCTGGGAAAGCAGCAATCAGCCCCAGCATTTT
CASWESSNQPQHF
>TRBJ2-5|TRBV28|.|.
TGTGCCAGCAGCTTAAGTCTGGGGGGTATGGAGACCCAGTACTTC
CASSLSLGGMETQYF
>TRBJ2-1|TRBV9|once|TRBD2
TGTGCCAGCAGCGTAGCTAGCGGGAGGGCCGGTCTTCGGGTTGAGCAGTTCTTC
CASSVASGRAGLRVEQFF
>TRBJ2-5|TRBV9|.|.
TGTGCCAGCAGCGGCGGACCCAACCAAGAGACCCAGTACTTC
CASSGGPNQETQYF
>TRBJ2-6|TRBV2|.|.
TGTGCCAGCAGCCCAGGGGTGGCCGGGGCCAACGTCCTGACTTTC
CASSPGVAGANVLTF
>TRBJ1-6|TRBV5-1|.|.
TGCGCCAGCAGCTTGGGTCTGGGGGGCAATTCACCCCTCCACTTT
CASSLGLGGNSPLHF